These T cell receptor beta chains were read from a single sample in a study of siplizumab effects on memory and regulatory T cells. Here immunoSEQ multiplex PCR was the method, and the copy in TCRdb shows in-frame clones only, minus some. This sample yields 100,000 or so clones, of which 75% to 95% are seen a single time; around 2.7% belongs to the top ten. Sequenced material: CD4+ T cells sorted from blood. The source of these receptors is a human donor in good health. Some clones in this sample may be carry-over from other donors' samples. CDR3s include the opening cysteine and the closing phenylalanine or tryptophan. The D gene is left open where the match is weak. Clone size is shown for a subset of rows, as once, few, many or a class of expanded clone.

TRBD1 | few | TRBJ2-3 | TRBV25-1 | TGTGCCAGCAGTGGGACAGGGGGGGGAGATACGCAGTATTTT | CASSGTGGGDTQYF
. | . | TRBJ1-1 | TRBV28 | TGTGCCAGCAGGATCAGTGGGGGTCCTGAAGCTTTCTTT | CASRISGGPEAFF
TRBD2 | . | TRBJ2-4 | TRBV6-1 | TGTGCCAGCAGTGAATGGTCTAGCGGAGCCAAAAACATTCAGTACTTC | CASSEWSSGAKNIQYF
TRBD1 | . | TRBJ1-1 | TRBV6-6 | TGTGCCAGCATCTCCTACAGGGGGAACACTGAAGCTTTCTTT | CASISYRGNTEAFF
TRBD1 | . | TRBJ1-5 | TRBV5-6 | TGTGCCAGCAGCCCCGGGACAGGGAGAAATCAGCCCCAGCATTTT | CASSPGTGRNQPQHF
TRBD1 | . | TRBJ2-7 | TRBV13 | TGTGCCAGCAGCTTAGGACAGGGGGTTTTAAGTTCATACGAGCAGTACTTC | CASSLGQGVLSSYEQYF
. | once | TRBJ2-7 | TRBV7-3 | TGTGCCAGCAGCTTAGGAGGGTCCGCCTACGAGCAGTACTTC | CASSLGGSAYEQYF
. | . | TRBJ1-5 | TRBV19 | TGTGCCAGTAGCACAGGCAATCAGCCCCAGCATTTT | CASSTGNQPQHF
. | . | TRBJ2-5 | TRBV7-3 | TGTGCCAGCAGCTTATCCGGCGGGAAAGAGACCCAGTACTTC | CASSLSGGKETQYF
. | . | TRBJ1-4 | TRBV5-4 | TGTGCCAGCAGCTTGCCCGGGGATAATGAAAAACTGTTTTTT | CASSLPGDNEKLFF
TRBD1 | few | TRBJ1-5 | TRBV4-1 | TGCGCCAGCAGCCAATCGGACAGGTTAAATCAGCCCCAGCATTTT | CASSQSDRLNQPQHF
TRBD1 | . | TRBJ2-3 | TRBV18 | TGTGCCAGCTCAACGGGACAGGGGGGGACAGATACGCAGTATTTT | CASSTGQGGTDTQYF
TRBD1 | once | TRBJ1-2 | TRBV15 | TGTGCCACCAGCAGAGATCAAGACAGGGGGAGGAGTGGCTACACCTTC | CATSRDQDRGRSGYTF
TRBD1 | . | TRBJ2-7 | TRBV7-8 | TGTGCCAGCAGCGTCGACAGGGGAGCCGCCTACGAGCAGTACTTC | CASSVDRGAAYEQYF
. | . | TRBJ1-1 | TRBV9 | TGTGCCAGCAGCGTAGGATTAAGTGGCACTGAAGCTTTCTTT | CASSVGLSGTEAFF